Below, 14 T cell receptor beta chains from the same sample are listed, as sequenced in a study of CD8+ T cells in alopecia areata. Specified treatment: oral pan-JAK inhibitor, 5-10 mg twice daily. Investigators isolated RNA and reverse transcribed it into cDNA to act as the sequencing template. Sequencing was performed with immunoSEQ multiplex PCR; in TCRdb, only in-frame clones are kept and a portion is missing. Among about 270,000 clones listed, 45% to 70% were seen once. Here the sequenced sample was CD4+ T cells sorted from blood, taken around week 54, from a patient treated with tofacitinib. The source of these receptors is a human donor with alopecia areata.

This clone has a handful of counts. The chain carries TRBV29-1 and TRBJ2-5; 11 bases match TRBD2. CDR1 SQVTM and CDR2 ANQGSEA come from the germline V gene. J lost 1 base, V lost 0 bases, and 10 bases had no gene match. The CDR3 is made up of 18 amino acids. The CDR3 DNA reads TGCAGCGTTGAAGACATTCTTAGGACTAGCGGGCCCCAAGAGACCCAGTACTTC. This codes for CSVEDILRTSGPQETQYF.

This clone showed up just a few times. The chain is built from TRBV7-2 and TRBJ2-4; 9 nucleotides align to TRBD1. The germline V gene has CDR1 SGHTA and CDR2 FQGNSA. With 0 bases clipped from V and 2 bases from J, the junction kept 5 bases outside the gene matches. The CDR3 is 17 residues long. The chain's CDR3 is CASSLALDRGTKNIQYF. In DNA form, the CDR3 reads TGTGCCAGCAGCTTAGCTTTGGACAGGGGAACCAAAAACATTCAGTACTTC. Combining the CDR3 with reference TRBV7-2 and TRBJ2-4 gives the whole variable domain GAGVSQSPSNKVTEKGKDVELRCDPISGHTALYWYRQSLGQGLEFLIYFQGNSAPDKSGLPSDRFSAERTGGSVSTLTIQRTQQEDSAVYLCASSLALDRGTKNIQYFGAGTRLSVL.

The chain has TRBV7-8 and TRBJ1-6; perhaps TRBD1 as D (5 bases). V was pared by 6 bases and J by 3 bases, with 15 bases between. Germline CDR1 reads SGHVS; CDR2 reads FQNEAQ. This CDR3 has 16 residues. The CDR3 is CASRQRGDSYNSPLHF. The CDR3 nucleotides are TGTGCCAGCAGGCAGAGGGGCGATAGCTATAATTCACCCCTCCACTTT.

The chain combines TRBV6-6 with TRBJ1-2, with D tentatively TRBD1 (5 bases). Germline CDR1 and CDR2: MNHNY and SVGAGI (reference sequence). V lost 2 bases and J lost 2, with 6 bases in between. This CDR3 has 13 amino acids. CDR3 sequence (DNA): TGTGCCAGCAGTTACGACAGAAACTATGGCTACACCTTC. Protein sequence: CASSYDRNYGYTF.

V and J are TRBV5-6 and TRBJ2-5; 7 bases fit TRBD1. This CDR3 spans 14 amino acids. Germline CDR1 is SGHDT and CDR2 is YYEEEE. The ends lost 9 bases at V and 5 bases at J; junction bases unmatched: 13. CDR3 DNA: TGTGCCACCCGACAGGGCCTATCCCAGGAGACCCAGTACTTC. Amino acids: CATRQGLSQETQYF.

This chain uses TRBV10-3 with TRBJ1-2; perhaps TRBD1 as D (5 bases). CDR3 length equals 13 residues. Trimming stripped 3 bases from V and 4 bases from J, with 9 bases between. CDR1 and CDR2 (germline): ENHRY, SYGVKD. The CDR3 coding sequence is TGTGCCATCAGTGATCGACAGACCTATGGCTACACCTTC. This encodes CAISDRQTYGYTF.

This clone was seen just once. This chain's CDR3 is CALSTANTQYF. DNA of the CDR3: TGTGCCCTCAGTACGGCAAATACGCAGTATTTT. The rearrangement joins TRBV30 to TRBJ2-3, with D unclear. Trimming removed 8 bases from V and 7 bases from J, with 13 bases in between. The CDR3 covers 11 residues. Germline loops: CDR1 GTSNPN, CDR2 SVGIG (reference sequence).

This clone was seen a handful of times. This sequence joins TRBV27 and TRBJ2-7, with D possibly matching TRBD2 (6 bases). The germline V gene encodes CDR1 MNHEY and CDR2 SMNVEV (reference sequence). The V and J ends lost 3 bases and 2 bases respectively, with 17 bases between them. CDR3 length: 16 residues. The CDR3 protein is CASSFMGAEGAYEQYF. In nucleotides, the CDR3 is TGTGCCAGCAGTTTCATGGGAGCGGAGGGAGCCTACGAGCAGTACTTC.

The V call is TRBV25-1, the J call TRBJ2-7; the D gene could be TRBD1 or TRBD2 (5 bases each). Trimming stripped 4 bases from V and 6 bases from J, with 16 bases between. The germline V gene has CDR1 MGHDK and CDR2 SYGVNS. The CDR3 extends over 14 amino acids. This CDR3 is CASSVSGTGGEQYF. The CDR3 DNA is TGTGCCAGCAGTGTTTCCGGGACCGGAGGCGAGCAGTACTTC.

V gene TRBV6-5 combines with J gene TRBJ1-5; unclear D gene. CDR1 is MNHEY and CDR2 is SVGAGI in the germline V gene. This CDR3 is built from 13 residues. Trimming took off 2 bases at V and 9 bases at J, with 11 bases between the two ends. The DNA for the CDR3 is TGTGCCAGCAGTTACACGGACGGTGGGCCCCAGCATTTT. The encoded protein is CASSYTDGGPQHF.

This clone was detected a few times. The rearrangement links TRBV9 to TRBJ2-1, with 11 bases aligning to TRBD2. CDR1 and CDR2 from the germline V gene are SGDLS and YYNGEE. This CDR3 spans 16 amino acids. The V and J ends lost 2 bases and 5 bases, in that order; junction bases with no gene match: 6. The DNA for the CDR3 is TGTGCCAGCAGCGTTTCCTCTAGCGGGGGGAACAATGAGCAGTTCTTC. Translating it yields CASSVSSSGGNNEQFF. The variable domain in full, completed from reference TRBV9 and TRBJ2-1, reads DSGVTQTPKHLITATGQRVTLRCSPRSGDLSVYWYQQSLDQGLQFLIQYYNGEERAKGNILERFSAQQFPDLHSELNLSSLELGDSALYFCASSVSSSGGNNEQFFGPGTRLTVL.

This clone was detected once. The chain employs TRBV29-1 and TRBJ2-3, with TRBD2 identical over 9 bases. CDR3 length equals 13 residues. The germline CDR1 and CDR2 sequences are SQVTM and ANQGSEA. With 4 bases clipped from V and 6 bases from J, the junction kept 5 bases outside the gene matches. The CDR3 sequence is CSVGRGGADTQYF. Here the CDR3 DNA reads TGCAGCGTTGGGCGGGGGGGCGCCGATACGCAGTATTTT.

The chain uses TRBV4-1 and TRBJ2-3; D could derive from TRBD1 or TRBD2 (5 bases each). V was pared by 4 bases and J by 4 bases, with 18 bases between. Germline V lookup: CDR1 MGHRA, CDR2 YSYEKL. The CDR3 is 16 residues long. This CDR3 reads CASSPSGPMGPDTQYF. CDR3 coding DNA: TGCGCCAGCAGCCCATCGGGACCCATGGGTCCAGATACGCAGTATTTT.

As DNA, the CDR3 is TGTGCCAGTGCAACACAGGGGGCTGAAGCTTTCTTT. Translating gives CASATQGAEAFF. This chain joins TRBV19 and TRBJ1-1, with 8 bases matching TRBD1. Germline CDR1 reads LNHDA; CDR2 reads SQIVND (reference sequence). V lost 8 bases to trimming and J lost 6 bases; unmatched junction nucleotides: 5. This CDR3 is built from 12 residues.